This TCR beta chain was sequenced in a study of cytomegalovirus exposure and HLA in healthy donors. Whole-study results and caveats: Later work found that TCR association rates differed between HLA loci; DRB1 had the most and HLA-C the fewest.

Both 60 Vbeta primers and 13 Jbeta primers went into the PCR. Data came from immunoSEQ multiplex PCR; TCRdb stores just in-frame clones and leaves some out. Among more than 150,000 clones, almost 80% were seen once, and the ten largest hold 1.4%. This CDR3 is 11 amino acids long. V lost 5 bases, J lost 11 bases, and 4 bases stayed unmatched. Per the germline V gene, CDR1 is MDHEN and CDR2 is SYDVKM. Donors consisted of healthy bone marrow donors. Remarks on this clone: Its antigen is unknown.

The TCR sequence derives from a male donor in good health and CMV-seronegative. Sequencing input: PBMCs. The rearrangement joins TRBV28 to TRBJ1-2; 8 bases match TRBD1. This CDR3 is CASSRQGSYTF. As DNA, the CDR3 is TGTGCCAGCAGTCGACAGGGGAGTTACACCTTC.